This TCR beta chain comes out of a study of shared clonotypes between healthy human individuals. About the study: Three plates were used per donor for CD4 naive, three for CD4 memory, two for CD8 naive and one for CD8 memory.

Study conclusions and caveats: It was the non-shared clonotypes that had lower generation probabilities than clonotypes shared by all four donors.

From germline, CDR1 is SQVTM and CDR2 ANQGSEA. This CDR3 comprises 14 residues. The V gene end was trimmed by 5 bases and the J gene end by 4 bases; junction bases not matched to a gene: 6. Researchers divided each subset's genomic DNA evenly across several immunoSEQ plates. Methods used by the authors: Filtering differed since immunoSEQ provided only junctions, with no quality scores. Produced via immunoSEQ multiplex PCR; TCRdb's table is partial and in-frame only. The D gene and trimming were derived from the DNA, and the V and J assignments and clone size from that table. The sample holds around 1 million clones; over 75% are singletons and the top ten take approximately 1.5%. In the case of this clone: What it binds is unknown.

Sequencing used memory CD4+ T cells sorted from blood. Subset specified: CD45RA-negative fraction. The receptor was derived from a man aged 18 to 35 in good health. The chain has TRBV29-1 and TRBJ2-2, with 8 bases that match TRBD1. The CDR3, as DNA: TGCAGCGTTTTTAGGACAGGGCTCACCGGGGAGCTGTTTTTT. Amino acids: CSVFRTGLTGELFF.